This T cell receptor beta chain comes out of a study of cytomegalovirus exposure and HLA in healthy donors. V lost 5 bases, J lost 1 base, and 15 bases lay in between. Germline values: CDR1 SGHNT, CDR2 YYREEE (reference sequence). This CDR3 has 15 residues. Use of 60 Vbeta and 13 Jbeta primers characterized the PCR. Profiled with immunoSEQ multiplex PCR; TCRdb holds only in-frame clones, not every one. The sample lists hundreds of thousands of clones, 65% to 85% occurring once. The clonotype comes from a female donor in good health and CMV-seronegative. The sample comprised PBMCs. The V and J genes are TRBV5-4 and TRBJ1-1; D possibly corresponds to TRBD1 (6 bases). The chain's CDR3 is CASSSPIQGNTEAFF. CDR3 coding DNA: TGTGCCAGCAGTTCCCCCATACAGGGGAACACTGAAGCTTTCTTT.